The TCR beta chain described here comes from a study of blood T cell repertoires in COVID-19. Looking at the study overall: The United States, Italy and Spain were the sources of the acute and convalescent COVID-19 samples.

The V end was cut by 3 bases, the J end by 9 bases, with 14 bases between. The CDR3 contains 13 residues. The germline V gene encodes CDR1 MGHRA and CDR2 YSYEKL. Clones were sequenced by immunoSEQ multiplex PCR, and TCRdb holds only the in-frame ones, with some missing. The sample lists 180,000 or so clones, roughly 88% seen once, with roughly 3.5% in the top ten. This clonotype originated in a man aged 60 to 75 with acute or convalescent COVID-19. Sequencing was done on a sample of peripheral blood. J is TRBJ1-2 and V is TRBV4-1; tentatively, D is TRBD1 (5 bases). The CDR3 bases are TGCGCCAGCAGCCAGGACACCCTCTTGAGCTACACCTTC. It is translated as CASSQDTLLSYTF.